The 18 T cell receptor beta chains reported below all come from one sample, sequenced in a study of cytomegalovirus exposure and HLA in healthy donors (dated by TCRdb to about 2017). Receptor amplification or capture employed the immunoSEQ multiplex PCR assay. A mixture of 60 forward primers for TCR Vbeta segments and 13 reverse primers for TCR Jbeta segments was used in the multiplex PCR. Here the immuneACCESS table is served through TCRdb, limited to in-frame sequences with V and J called. Missing clones are a known gap in these copies; in checked studies unresolved V genes cover under half, and the rest lacks a known reason. For this sample the table gives approximately 140,000 clones, of which 60% to 85% were detected only once. Jointly, the top ten make up around 2.9% of the sample. The specimen was PBMCs. The receptor source for this set is a man aged 35 to 55 in good health and CMV-seropositive.

This chain uses TRBV4-1 with TRBJ1-5; D may be TRBD1 (5 bases). Trimming shortened V by 0 bases and J by 5 bases, and 11 bases separated the two germline ends. Looked up from germline, CDR1 is MGHRA and CDR2 is YSYEKL. The CDR3 consists of 15 residues. This CDR3 is CASSQEGREHQPQHF. The CDR3 region has the DNA TGCGCCAGCAGCCAAGAAGGCAGGGAACATCAGCCCCAGCATTTT.

The gene calls are TRBV28 and TRBJ1-5, with 9 bases that match TRBD1. V was clipped by 7 bases and J by 6 bases; unmatched bases: 7. This CDR3 region has 14 residues. The V gene's germline CDR1 is MDHEN and CDR2 SYDVKM. The CDR3 reads CASTPGQGSQPQHF. The CDR3 DNA reads as TGTGCCAGCACACCGGGACAGGGCTCTCAGCCCCAGCATTTT.

The chain links TRBV13 to TRBJ1-2; 7 bases fit TRBD1. The V gene's germline CDR1 is PRHDT and CDR2 FYEKMQ (reference sequence). The junction had 9 bases not matched to a gene; V was cut back by 4 bases and J by 4 bases. The CDR3 has 15 amino acids. This CDR3 reads CASSSTGDGIYGYTF. The CDR3 coding sequence is TGTGCCAGCAGCTCAACAGGGGACGGGATCTATGGCTACACCTTC.

V is TRBV5-4 and J is TRBJ1-6; tentative D call: TRBD1 (5 bases). The CDR3 is 14 amino acids. V was trimmed by 4 bases and J by 4 bases, leaving 9 bases between them. Germline-derived CDR1 and CDR2 are SGHNT and YYREEE (reference sequence). This CDR3 is CASSVRDYNSPLHF. The CDR3 DNA is TGTGCCAGCAGCGTCAGGGATTATAATTCACCCCTCCACTTT.

This sequence joins TRBV6-5 and TRBJ1-2; 8 nucleotides align to TRBD1. V gave up 6 bases and J gave up 2 bases; unmatched junction bases: 2. Germline loops: CDR1 MNHEY, CDR2 SVGAGI. This CDR3 has 13 amino acids. This CDR3 reads CASRRTGNYGYTF. CDR3 in DNA: TGTGCCAGCAGACGGACAGGGAACTATGGCTACACCTTC.

This chain joins TRBV27 and TRBJ1-2; the match to TRBD1 covers 7 bases. Germline lookup yields CDR1 MNHEY and CDR2 SMNVEV (reference sequence). The CDR3 runs to 16 residues. The ends lost 6 bases at V and 1 base at J; junction bases unmatched: 11. The CDR3 sequence is CASSPRQGRLNYGYTF. In DNA, the CDR3 is TGTGCCAGCAGCCCTCGACAGGGCCGACTTAACTATGGCTACACCTTC.

The chain recombines TRBV28 with TRBJ1-4; 9 bases agree with TRBD1. The germline V gene encodes CDR1 MDHEN and CDR2 SYDVKM. Trimming cost V 5 bases and J 7 bases; bases outside gene matches: 8. The CDR3 is 15 residues long. CDR3 sequence (DNA): TGTGCCAGCAGTGAACAGGGGGCATCTCCTGAAAAACTGTTTTTT. This codes for CASSEQGASPEKLFF.

Concerning this clone itself: This sample also contains other DNA sequences that code for the same CDR3. The chain is built from TRBV11-3 and TRBJ2-1; 12 nucleotides align to TRBD2. This CDR3 spans 13 amino acids. CDR1 and CDR2 (germline): SGHNT, YENEEA. V gave up 5 bases and J gave up 9 bases; unmatched junction bases: 2. CDR3 amino acids: CASSPGLAGEQFF. For the CDR3, the DNA is TGTGCCAGCAGCCCGGGACTAGCGGGTGAGCAGTTCTTC.

As concerns this clone: At one end, the junction sequence differs from germline, possibly due to a read error. The chain is built from TRBV4-2 and TRBJ1-2, with unresolved D. The CDR3 is made up of 11 amino acids. Germline CDR1 reads LGHNA; CDR2 reads YNFKEQ. The CDR3 reads CASSQGGLGYF. The CDR3 nucleotides are TGTGCCAGCAGCCAAGGAGGGTTGGGGTACTTC.

The genes are TRBV23-1 and TRBJ1-1; the match to TRBD1 covers 12 bases. TRBV23-1 is assigned to the ORF class and has an uncertain function. Trimming removed 7 bases from V and 0 bases from J; junction bases left unmatched: 12. The CDR3 is 18 residues long. CDR3 in DNA: TGCGCCAGCACCGAACGGGACAGGGGGCACGACTTGAACACTGAAGCTTTCTTT. This translates into CASTERDRGHDLNTEAFF.

V is TRBV27 and J is TRBJ1-1, with D unresolved. CDR1 and CDR2 from the germline V gene are MNHEY and SMNVEV (reference sequence). The CDR3 is 14 amino acids. Trimming took off 2 bases at V and 3 bases at J, with 10 bases between the two ends. Here the CDR3 reads CASSLMRDYTEAFF. The CDR3 region has the DNA TGTGCCAGCAGTTTAATGAGAGATTACACTGAAGCTTTCTTT.

The chain carries TRBV7-3 and TRBJ2-2; tentative D call: TRBD2 (5 bases). The CDR3 sequence is 16 residues long. Trimming shortened V by 5 bases and J by 1 base, and 14 bases separated the two germline ends. CDR1 is SGHTA and CDR2 is FQGTGA in the germline V gene. The CDR3 here is CASSPSGSMNTGELFF. In DNA form, the CDR3 reads TGTGCCAGCAGCCCCTCGGGAAGCATGAACACCGGGGAGCTGTTTTTT.

The chain joins TRBV19 to TRBJ1-5; 7 bases are shared with TRBD1. The germline V gene encodes CDR1 LNHDA and CDR2 SQIVND (reference sequence). V trimming: 7 bases; J trimming: 3 bases; junction bases outside the gene matches: 6. This CDR3 is 14 amino acids long. The CDR3 region has the DNA TGTGCCAGTACCCGGGACAGCTACAATCAGCCCCAGCATTTT. This translates into CASTRDSYNQPQHF.

In this sample, this clone turned up a few times. This chain uses TRBV7-9 with TRBJ1-1, with no clear D. The CDR3 is 13 residues long. Looked up from germline, CDR1 is SEHNR and CDR2 is FQNEAQ (reference sequence). The V end lost 5 bases, the J end lost 9 bases, and 16 bases lay between the germline ends. CDR3 residues: CASSGTVVEKAFF. CDR3 DNA sequence: TGTGCCAGCAGCGGAACGGTGGTGGAGAAAGCTTTCTTT.

This chain connects TRBV28 to TRBJ2-4, with 9 bases fitting TRBD1. CDR1 is MDHEN, CDR2 SYDVKM, per germline. J lost 6 bases, V lost 5 bases, and 5 bases had no gene match. This CDR3 has 14 residues. DNA of the CDR3: TGTGCCAGCAGTCCGACAGGGGGTGGAAACATTCAGTACTTC. Its protein product is CASSPTGGGNIQYF.

The chain combines TRBV27 with TRBJ2-5; possibly TRBD2 for D (6 bases). V lost 6 bases and J 5 bases, leaving 16 bases between the germline ends. Per germline, CDR1 MNHEY and CDR2 SMNVEV (reference sequence). The CDR3 contains 14 residues. The CDR3 DNA reads TGTGCCAGCAGCCGTCGCGGGGAGTGGGAGACCCAGTACTTC. It encodes CASSRRGEWETQYF.

This chain connects TRBV27 to TRBJ2-1; 9 nucleotides match TRBD2. Germline V lookup: CDR1 MNHEY, CDR2 SMNVEV (reference sequence). CDR3 length: 14 amino acids. The V and J ends lost 5 bases and 5 bases, in that order; junction bases with no gene match: 4. The CDR3 loop is CASSRLAGDNEQFF. The CDR3 DNA sequence: TGTGCCAGCAGTCGGTTAGCGGGAGACAATGAGCAGTTCTTC.

As for this clone: Sequence at one end of the junction differs from germline and may be a read error. The chain uses TRBV7-9 and TRBJ2-7; D possibly corresponds to TRBD1 (5 bases). Germline values: CDR1 SEHNR, CDR2 FQNEAQ (reference sequence). The CDR3 length is 13 residues. CDR3 coding DNA: TGTTCCAGCAGCTTAGGACAATCCTACGAGCAGTACTTC. Translation gives CSSSLGQSYEQYF.